This T cell receptor (beta chain) originates from a study of T cell clonality in common variable immunodeficiency. The method was immunoSEQ multiplex PCR; TCRdb's version includes in-frame clones alone and lacks a portion of them. The specimen has some 26,000 clones, none found just once. A note on this clone: As yet, its antigen is unknown. From the germline J gene comes the end of the CDR3, since the read stops 3 residues before it.

The CDR3 is 16 residues long. Trimming removed 5 bases from V and 3 bases from J; junction bases left unmatched: 9. Germline-derived CDR1 and CDR2 are SGHVS and FNYEAQ. Study-level points and caveats: Reportedly, TCR beta sequences from common variable immunodeficiency showed fewer deletions and N-nucleotide insertions.

The sequenced sample was peripheral blood mononuclear cells. V gene TRBV7-6 combines with J gene TRBJ2-3; 9 bases match TRBD1. The sequence was obtained from a human donor with common variable immunodeficiency. The DNA read from the CDR3 is TGTGCCAGCAGCCCACGACAGGGGGGTCTGACAGATACG. Protein product: CASSPRQGGLTDT. Given in full, the CDR3 is CASSPRQGGLTDTQYF.